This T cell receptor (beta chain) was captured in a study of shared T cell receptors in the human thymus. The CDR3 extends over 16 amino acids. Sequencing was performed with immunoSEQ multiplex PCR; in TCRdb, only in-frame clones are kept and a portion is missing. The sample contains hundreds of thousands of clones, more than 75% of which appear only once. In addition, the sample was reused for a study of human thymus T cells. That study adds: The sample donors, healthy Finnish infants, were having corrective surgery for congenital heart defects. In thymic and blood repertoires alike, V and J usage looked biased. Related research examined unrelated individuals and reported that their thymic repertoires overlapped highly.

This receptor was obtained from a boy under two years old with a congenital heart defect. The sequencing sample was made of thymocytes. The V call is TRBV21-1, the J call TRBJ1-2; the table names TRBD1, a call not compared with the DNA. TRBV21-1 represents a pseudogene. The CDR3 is CASSFADSRLPYGYTF. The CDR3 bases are TGTGCCAGCAGCTTTGCAGACAGCCGACTCCCCTATGGCTACACCTTC.